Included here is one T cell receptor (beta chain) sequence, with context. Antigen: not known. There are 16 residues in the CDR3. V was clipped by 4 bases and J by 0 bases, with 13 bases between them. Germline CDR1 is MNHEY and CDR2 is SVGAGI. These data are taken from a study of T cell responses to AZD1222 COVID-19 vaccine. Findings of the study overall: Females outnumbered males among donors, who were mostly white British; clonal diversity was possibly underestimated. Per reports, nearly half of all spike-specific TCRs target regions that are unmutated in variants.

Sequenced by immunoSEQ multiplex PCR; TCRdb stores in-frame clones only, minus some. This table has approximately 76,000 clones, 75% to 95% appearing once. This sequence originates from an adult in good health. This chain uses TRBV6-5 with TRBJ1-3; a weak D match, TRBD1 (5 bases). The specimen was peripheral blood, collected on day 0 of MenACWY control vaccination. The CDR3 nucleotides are TGTGCCAGCAGTTCCGGGACCACCCGCTCTGGAAACACCATATATTTT. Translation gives CASSSGTTRSGNTIYF.